Listed here are 24 T cell receptor beta chains from one sample, sequenced in a study of shared clonotypes between healthy human individuals (TCRdb year 2020). The library relied on the immunoSEQ multiplex PCR assay. TCRdb took over this immuneACCESS table, retaining in-frame rearrangements with V and J assigned. Such tables are incomplete; in checked studies, under half of the missing clones stem from an unresolved V gene, and the remainder is unexplained. In this sample the table shows some 470,000 clones, less than 80% of which occur a single time. The top ten clones comprise 10% to 15% of the sample. Specimen: PBMCs. All receptors derive from a woman aged 35 to 49 in good health. Some clones in this sample may be carry-over from other donors' samples.

The chain couples TRBV6-1 to TRBJ2-1; the D gene is possibly TRBD1 (7 bases). The CDR3 is 12 amino acids. Germline assignment: CDR1 MNHNS and CDR2 SASEGT. Trimming removed 6 bases from V and 7 bases from J, with 10 bases in between. The CDR3 protein is CASSAGGNEQFF. CDR3 in DNA: TGTGCCAGCAGCGCAGGGGGGAATGAGCAGTTCTTC.

J is TRBJ2-5 and V is TRBV27; D is perhaps TRBD1 (5 bases). The CDR3 covers 15 residues. V lost 3 bases to trimming and J lost 5 bases, with 16 bases between them. Germline lookup yields CDR1 MNHEY and CDR2 SMNVEV (reference sequence). The CDR3 DNA sequence: TGTGCCAGCAGTTTTCTTCGCCAGGGCGGCGAGACCCAGTACTTC. Amino acids: CASSFLRQGGETQYF.

The rearrangement links TRBV19 to TRBJ1-2; TRBD1 might be the D (5 bases). The CDR3 covers 15 residues. Looked up from germline, CDR1 is LNHDA and CDR2 is SQIVND (reference sequence). V was cut by 3 bases and J by 2 bases, with 13 bases left in between. CDR3 residues: CASSIPAGKNYGYTF. The DNA of the CDR3 is TGTGCCAGTAGTATTCCGGCAGGGAAAAACTATGGCTACACCTTC.

The chain couples TRBV28 to TRBJ1-5, with D hard to call. Germline V lookup: CDR1 MDHEN, CDR2 SYDVKM. The CDR3 runs 15 residues. V lost 3 bases and J lost 5, with 14 bases in between. The CDR3 is CASSFVQLTYQPQHF. Here the CDR3 DNA reads TGTGCCAGCAGTTTCGTACAGCTTACTTATCAGCCCCAGCATTTT.

This clone was seen only a few times. V usage is TRBV23-1 and J usage is TRBJ2-7, with TRBD1 matching 9 bases. TRBV23-1 is an ORF; its function is uncertain. J lost 4 bases, V lost 1 base, and 11 bases had no gene match. The CDR3 has 17 residues. As DNA, the CDR3 is TGCGCCAGCAGTCAATTTGGCCGGACAGGGGCTCAATACGAGCAGTACTTC. Amino acid sequence: CASSQFGRTGAQYEQYF.

This clone was found a few times. V is TRBV19 and J is TRBJ2-5; 7 nucleotides line up with TRBD1. Germline CDR1 is LNHDA and CDR2 is SQIVND (reference sequence). V was clipped by 4 bases and J by 2 bases; unmatched bases: 4. The CDR3 is made up of 14 amino acids. CDR3 in amino acids: CASSTQGMQETQYF. CDR3 sequence (DNA): TGTGCCAGTAGTACACAGGGGATGCAAGAGACCCAGTACTTC.

The V call is TRBV28, the J call TRBJ1-1, with 8 bases fitting TRBD1. The CDR3 covers 14 residues. The junction had 8 bases not matched to a gene; V was cut back by 8 bases and J by 3 bases. The V gene's germline CDR1 is MDHEN and CDR2 SYDVKM. The CDR3 protein is CASSDRGRDTEAFF. DNA of the CDR3: TGTGCCAGCTCCGACAGGGGCAGGGACACTGAAGCTTTCTTT.

The sample holds one count of this clone. V is TRBV5-1 and J is TRBJ2-5; D is tentatively TRBD1 or TRBD2 (5 bases each). The CDR3 covers 13 residues. Trimming removed 6 bases at V and 5 bases at J, with 14 bases between. The V gene's germline CDR1 is SGHRS and CDR2 YFSETQ. Here the CDR3 DNA reads TGCGCCAGCACCAAGGGCAGGGAGGAGACCCAGTACTTC. It specifies CASTKGREETQYF.

The table lists this clone with a count of one. The chain combines TRBV7-2 with TRBJ1-1; TRBD1 aligns across 7 bases. Germline V CDR1 and CDR2: SGHTA, FQGNSA. The CDR3 length is 14 residues. The V segment lost 5 bases and the J segment 1 base; nucleotides outside the gene matches: 4. DNA for the CDR3: TGTGCCAGCAGCCCACAGGGGTCGAACACTGAAGCTTTCTTT. This gives the protein CASSPQGSNTEAFF.

The rearrangement links TRBV5-1 to TRBJ2-2; D unclear. CDR3 size: 14 residues. Deletions cut 8 bases from V and 1 base from J, with 12 bases between. Germline values: CDR1 SGHRS, CDR2 YFSETQ. In DNA, the CDR3 is TGCGCCAGTTTTAGTACCCGGAACACCGGGGAGCTGTTTTTT. Its translation is CASFSTRNTGELFF.

The chain combines TRBV4-2 with TRBJ2-7; TRBD2 aligns across 10 bases. There are 18 residues in the CDR3. Trimming took 0 bases from V and 2 from J; bases not matched to a gene: 10. The germline gives CDR1 LGHNA, CDR2 YNFKEQ. The CDR3 is CASSQDRGTSGRAYEQYF. Written as DNA, the CDR3 is TGTGCCAGCAGCCAAGATAGGGGTACCAGCGGGAGGGCCTACGAGCAGTACTTC.

Here the CDR3 DNA reads TGTGCCAGCAGCTTCCGGGACAGGGGTAATGAAAAACTGTTTTTT. It translates to CASSFRDRGNEKLFF. This sequence joins TRBV5-5 and TRBJ1-4; 10 nucleotides match TRBD1. Germline values: CDR1 SGHKS, CDR2 YYEKEE (reference sequence). This CDR3 is 15 amino acids long. The V and J ends lost 2 bases and 4 bases, in that order; junction bases with no gene match: 2.

The rearrangement links TRBV9 to TRBJ2-1; 7 positions match TRBD2. The germline V gene has CDR1 SGDLS and CDR2 YYNGEE. V lost 2 bases to trimming and J lost 4 bases; unmatched junction nucleotides: 9. The CDR3 contains 16 residues. CDR3 sequence reads: CASSVGLAVGYNEQFF. DNA for the CDR3: TGTGCCAGCAGCGTGGGGCTAGCGGTAGGGTACAATGAGCAGTTCTTC.

V usage is TRBV7-3 and J usage is TRBJ1-5, with D possibly matching TRBD1 (5 bases). The CDR3 is 13 residues long. Germline loops: CDR1 SGHTA, CDR2 FQGTGA. V lost 5 bases and J lost 2, with 7 bases in between. CDR3 DNA: TGTGCCAGCAGCCGGGACGGCAATCAGCCCCAGCATTTT. Encoded protein: CASSRDGNQPQHF.

This chain uses TRBV7-2 with TRBJ2-7, with 7 nucleotides matching TRBD1. There are 14 residues in the CDR3. V was clipped by 4 bases and J by 2 bases; unmatched bases: 5. Germline V gives CDR1 SGHTA, CDR2 FQGNSA. This chain's CDR3 is CASSSGRGTYEQYF. CDR3 DNA sequence: TGTGCCAGCAGCTCTGGCAGGGGGACCTACGAGCAGTACTTC.

This chain joins TRBV6-1 and TRBJ2-5; 8 bases fit TRBD2. The J call may be wrong; the DNA end is better matched by TRBJ2-7. CDR1 MNHNS and CDR2 SASEGT come from the germline V gene. The CDR3 loop spans 15 amino acids. The CDR3, as DNA: TGTGCCAGCAGTGCAGACGCCGGGGGGGTGTACGAGCAGTACTTC. As protein: CASSADAGGVYEQYF.

J is TRBJ2-2 and V is TRBV5-6; a weak D match, TRBD1 (5 bases). The CDR3 loop spans 16 amino acids. V gave up 0 bases and J gave up 1 base, with 10 bases separating them. Germline V gene lookup returns CDR1 SGHDT and CDR2 YYEEEE. For the CDR3, the DNA is TGTGCCAGCAGCTTGGGGTCAGGGCAGAACACCGGGGAGCTGTTTTTT. Its protein is CASSLGSGQNTGELFF.

The rearrangement joins TRBV28 to TRBJ2-7; D unclear. This CDR3 contains 13 residues. Germline V CDR1 and CDR2: MDHEN, SYDVKM. Trimming removed 7 bases from V and 3 bases from J, with 13 bases in between. CDR3 bases: TGTGCCAGCACCTCCGGACCCTTCTACGAGCAGTACTTC. Its translation is CASTSGPFYEQYF.

Here the CDR3 reads CASSLTTSYEQYF. DNA of the CDR3: TGTGCCAGCAGCTTGACTACATCCTACGAGCAGTACTTC. V usage is TRBV7-2 and J usage is TRBJ2-7; tentative D call: TRBD2 (5 bases). This CDR3 is 13 amino acids long. Trimming stripped 3 bases from V and 1 base from J, with 7 bases between. Looked up from germline, CDR1 is SGHTA and CDR2 is FQGNSA.

The chain has TRBV10-3 and TRBJ2-5, with 10 bases identical to TRBD2. The assigned J gene may be wrong: the sequence end matches TRBJ2-7 better. The CDR3 contains 15 residues. Germline assignment: CDR1 ENHRY and CDR2 SYGVKD. CDR3 DNA sequence: TGTGCCATCAGTGAGGGACTAGCGGAGTCCTACGAGCAGTACTTC. Its protein is CAISEGLAESYEQYF.

This chain links TRBV27 with TRBJ2-6, with D unresolved. The germline gives CDR1 MNHEY, CDR2 SMNVEV (reference sequence). CDR3 size: 15 residues. Trimming stripped 3 bases from V and 2 bases from J, with 8 bases between. CDR3 residues: CASSLSQTGANVLTF. CDR3 coding DNA: TGTGCCAGCAGTTTGTCCCAGACTGGGGCCAACGTCCTGACTTTC.

This clone rates as medium-sized (0.01 to 0.1%). This rearrangement joins TRBV28 to TRBJ2-7; D could derive from TRBD1 or TRBD2 (5 bases each). The CDR3 is 16 residues long. The V gene's germline CDR1 is MDHEN and CDR2 SYDVKM. The V end was cut by 4 bases, the J end by 6 bases, with 22 bases between. In nucleotides, the CDR3 is TGTGCCAGCAGTTCCAGGGACCCTCCCTCTGAGTTCGAGCAGTACTTC. It is translated as CASSSRDPPSEFEQYF. Complete variable domain (other parts from reference TRBV28 and TRBJ2-7): DVKVTQSSRYLVKRTGEKVFLECVQDMDHENMFWYRQDPGLGLRLIYFSYDVKMKEKGDIPEGYSVSREKKERFSLILESASTNQTSMYLCASSSRDPPSEFEQYFGPGTRLTVT.

The V call is TRBV29-1, the J call TRBJ2-3; 12 bases agree with TRBD2. Trimming at V came to 8 bases and at J to 0 bases, leaving 12 bases not matched to a gene. The CDR3 is 17 residues long. The germline CDR1 and CDR2 sequences are SQVTM and ANQGSEA. The CDR3 sequence is CSFWGTSGSHSTDTQYF. The CDR3, as DNA: TGCAGCTTTTGGGGGACTAGCGGGTCACATAGCACAGATACGCAGTATTTT.

The chain employs TRBV7-2 and TRBJ1-1, with 8 nucleotides matching TRBD1. This CDR3 spans 14 amino acids. The V and J ends lost 3 bases and 2 bases, in that order; junction bases with no gene match: 2. CDR1 SGHTA and CDR2 FQGNSA come from the germline V gene. Written as DNA, the CDR3 is TGTGCCAGCAGCTTTGGACAGGGCAACACTGAAGCTTTCTTT. Its translation: CASSFGQGNTEAFF. The complete variable domain, with remaining parts taken from reference TRBV7-2 and TRBJ1-1, reads GAGVSQSPSNKVTEKGKDVELRCDPISGHTALYWYRQSLGQGLEFLIYFQGNSAPDKSGLPSDRFSAERTGGSVSTLTIQRTQQEDSAVYLCASSFGQGNTEAFFGQGTRLTVV.